The 6 T cell receptor beta chains listed next were all sequenced from one sample in a study of identical twins. TCRdb called the 5' RACE reads again in MiXCR, with one record for every CDR3 protein. The sample holds some 760,000 distinct CDR3 sequences, around a sixth seen once. The sample also formed part of further work on T cells expressing NK-cell markers.

The source material was PBMCs. The receptors were sampled from a young woman in good health.

This clonotype was counted many times. The chain employs TRBV12-3 or TRBV12-4 and TRBJ2-3; D remains unclear. The CDR3 consists of 12 residues. Deletions cut 6 bases from V and 0 bases from J, with 4 bases between. The CDR3 DNA reads TGTGCCAGCAGATCTAGCACAGATACGCAGTATTTT. The encoded protein is CASRSSTDTQYF.

The gene calls are TRBV20-1 and TRBJ2-5; D gene unclear. This CDR3 is 12 amino acids long. V was shortened by 0 bases and J by 5 bases, with 7 bases between the two germline ends. Germline CDR1 reads DFQATT; CDR2 reads SNEGSKA (reference sequence). Here the CDR3 DNA reads TGCAGTGCTAGAGATCAGGTGGAGACCCAGTACTTC. This gives the protein CSARDQVETQYF.

This chain connects TRBV7-6 to TRBJ2-3, with 8 bases aligning to TRBD2. Germline V gives CDR1 SGHVS, CDR2 FNYEAQ. The CDR3 has 16 residues. V dropped 4 bases and J dropped 2; count of bases not matched to a gene: 8. The CDR3 protein is CASSSAGTRLTDTQYF. In DNA form, the CDR3 reads TGTGCCAGCAGCTCAGCCGGGACTAGGCTCACAGATACGCAGTATTTT. The full variable domain, completed using reference TRBV7-6 and TRBJ2-3, is GAGVSQSPRYKVTKRGQDVALRCDPISGHVSLYWYRQALGQGPEFLTYFNYEAQQDKSGLPNDRFSAERPEGSISTLTIQRTEQRDSAMYRCASSSAGTRLTDTQYFGPGTRLTVL.

This clonotype appeared a few times. J is TRBJ1-2 and V is TRBV4-3; possible D gene TRBD1, 5 bases. CDR1 is LGHNA and CDR2 is YSLEER in the germline V gene. V was pared by 1 base and J by 1 base, with 10 bases between. CDR3 length: 15 residues. In nucleotides, the CDR3 is TGCGCCAGCAGCCAAGTTGGGACGGTTAACTATGGCTACACCTTC. Its protein product is CASSQVGTVNYGYTF.

V is TRBV2 and J is TRBJ2-3; 9 nucleotides match TRBD1. CDR1 is SNHLY and CDR2 is FYNNEI in the germline V gene. Losses at the gene ends were 6 bases for V and 0 bases for J; bases not matched to a gene: 1. The CDR3 has 14 amino acids. CDR3: CASRQGASTDTQYF. Here the CDR3 DNA reads TGTGCCAGCAGACAGGGGGCTAGCACAGATACGCAGTATTTT.

The chain recombines TRBV20-1 with TRBJ1-1; D is ambiguous. Deletions cut 5 bases from V and 12 bases from J, with 16 bases between. CDR1 is DFQATT, CDR2 SNEGSKA, per germline (reference sequence). CDR3 length: 11 residues. The CDR3 sequence: CSAEWVEGSFF. The CDR3 bases are TGCAGTGCTGAGTGGGTAGAGGGATCTTTCTTT.